This T cell receptor (beta chain) was documented in a study of shared clonotypes between healthy human individuals. CDR1 is SGHNT and CDR2 is YENEEA in the germline V gene. After removal of 3 bases from V and 9 bases from J, the junction contained 18 bases not matched to a gene. The length of the CDR3 is 19 residues. Generated by immunoSEQ multiplex PCR, the TCRdb table keeps only in-frame clones and is missing some. Of about 1.4 million clones listed, around 97% are singletons. This clonotype was sampled from a man under 40 in good health. Material for sequencing was naive CD4+ T cells sorted from blood. The subset denotes: CD45RA+ positively selected. This sequence joins TRBV11-3 and TRBJ2-1; 12 nucleotides agree with TRBD2. CDR3 loop: CASSFRSALAGGPVLEQFF. CDR3 sequence (DNA): TGTGCCAGCAGCTTTCGTAGCGCTCTAGCGGGAGGGCCGGTACTTGAGCAGTTCTTC.